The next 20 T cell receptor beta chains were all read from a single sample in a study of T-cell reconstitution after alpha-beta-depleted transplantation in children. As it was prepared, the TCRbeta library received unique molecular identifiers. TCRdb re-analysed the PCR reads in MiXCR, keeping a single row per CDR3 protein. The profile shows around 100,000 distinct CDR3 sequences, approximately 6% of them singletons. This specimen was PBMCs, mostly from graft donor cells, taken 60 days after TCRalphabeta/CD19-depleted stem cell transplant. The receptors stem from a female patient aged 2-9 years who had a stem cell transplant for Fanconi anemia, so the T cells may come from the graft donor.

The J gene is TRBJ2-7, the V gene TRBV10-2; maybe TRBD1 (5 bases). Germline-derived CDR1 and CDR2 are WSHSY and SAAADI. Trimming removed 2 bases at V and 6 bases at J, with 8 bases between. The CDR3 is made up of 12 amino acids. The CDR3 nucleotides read TGCGCCAGCAGTGAGGGGGCGGCCGAGCAGTACTTC. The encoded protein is CASSEGAAEQYF.

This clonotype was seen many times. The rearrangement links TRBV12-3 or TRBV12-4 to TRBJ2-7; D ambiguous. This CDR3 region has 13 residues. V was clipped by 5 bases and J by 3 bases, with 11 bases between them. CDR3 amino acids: CASSIGGNYEQYF. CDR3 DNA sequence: TGTGCCAGCAGTATCGGCGGTAACTACGAGCAGTACTTC.

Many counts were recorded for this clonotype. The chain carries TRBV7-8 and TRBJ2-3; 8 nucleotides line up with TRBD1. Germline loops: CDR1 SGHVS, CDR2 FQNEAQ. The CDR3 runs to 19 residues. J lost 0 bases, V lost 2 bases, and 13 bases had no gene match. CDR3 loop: CASSLRSGGPRSSTDTQYF. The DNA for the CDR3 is TGTGCCAGCAGCTTAAGATCAGGGGGCCCTCGTTCTAGCACAGATACGCAGTATTTT.

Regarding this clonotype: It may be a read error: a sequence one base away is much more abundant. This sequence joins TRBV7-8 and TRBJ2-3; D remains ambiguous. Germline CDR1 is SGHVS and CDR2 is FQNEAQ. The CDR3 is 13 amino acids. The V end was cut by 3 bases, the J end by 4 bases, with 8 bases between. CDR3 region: CASSFVRSDTQYF. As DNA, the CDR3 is TGTGCCAGCAGCTTCGTGAGGTCAGATACGCAGTATTTT.

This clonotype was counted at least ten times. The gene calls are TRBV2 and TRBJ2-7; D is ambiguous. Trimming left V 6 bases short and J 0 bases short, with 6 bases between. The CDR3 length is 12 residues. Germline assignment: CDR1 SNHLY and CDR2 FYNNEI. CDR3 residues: CASRAVSYEQYF. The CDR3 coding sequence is TGTGCCAGCAGGGCGGTCTCCTACGAGCAGTACTTC.

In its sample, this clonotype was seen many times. CDR3 residues: CASSLVTGPLGTQYF. For the CDR3, the DNA is TGTGCCAGCAGCTTGGTAACAGGGCCTTTGGGGACCCAGTACTTC. The chain couples TRBV7-2 to TRBJ2-5; D may be TRBD1 (6 bases). Germline V CDR1 and CDR2: SGHTA, FQGNSA. Trimming cost V 3 bases and J 7 bases, with 18 bases left between them. The CDR3 is 15 amino acids. Complete variable domain (other parts from reference TRBV7-2 and TRBJ2-5): GAGVSQSPSNKVTEKGKDVELRCDPISGHTALYWYRQSLGQGLEFLIYFQGNSAPDKSGLPSDRFSAERTGGSVSTLTIQRTQQEDSAVYLCASSLVTGPLGTQYFGPGTRLLVL.

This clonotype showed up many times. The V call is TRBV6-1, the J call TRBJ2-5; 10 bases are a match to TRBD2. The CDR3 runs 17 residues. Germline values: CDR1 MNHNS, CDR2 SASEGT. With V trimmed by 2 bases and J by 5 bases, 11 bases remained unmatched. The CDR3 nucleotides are TGTGCCAGCAGTGAAAGCCTAGCGGGGGCTGGGGTGGAGACCCAGTACTTC. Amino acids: CASSESLAGAGVETQYF.

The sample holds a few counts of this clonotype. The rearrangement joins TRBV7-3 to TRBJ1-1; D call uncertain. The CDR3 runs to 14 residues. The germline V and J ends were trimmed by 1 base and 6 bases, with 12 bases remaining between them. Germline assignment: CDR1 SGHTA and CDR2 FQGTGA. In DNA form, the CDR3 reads TGTGCCAGCAGCTTAAAGGTGGGCGTGGCTGAAGCTTTCTTT. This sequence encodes CASSLKVGVAEAFF.

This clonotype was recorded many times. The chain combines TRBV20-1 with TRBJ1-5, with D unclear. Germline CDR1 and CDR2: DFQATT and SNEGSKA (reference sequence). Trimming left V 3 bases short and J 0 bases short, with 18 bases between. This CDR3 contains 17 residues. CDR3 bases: TGCAGTGCTAGTTCGGGCCATTGGGGATATAGCAATCAGCCCCAGCATTTT. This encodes CSASSGHWGYSNQPQHF.

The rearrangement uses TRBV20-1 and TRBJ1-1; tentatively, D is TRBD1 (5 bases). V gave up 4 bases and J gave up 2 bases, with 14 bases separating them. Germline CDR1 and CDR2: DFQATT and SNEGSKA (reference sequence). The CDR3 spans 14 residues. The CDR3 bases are TGCAGTGCTATCTTCACAACAGGCAACACTGAAGCTTTCTTT. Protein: CSAIFTTGNTEAFF.

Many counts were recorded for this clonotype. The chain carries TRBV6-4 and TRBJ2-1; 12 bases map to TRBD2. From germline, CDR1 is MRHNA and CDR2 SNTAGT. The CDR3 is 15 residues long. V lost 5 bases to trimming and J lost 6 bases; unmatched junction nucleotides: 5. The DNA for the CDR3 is TGTGCCAGCAGTCCGCTAGCGGGGGGGCTCAATGAGCAGTTCTTC. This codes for CASSPLAGGLNEQFF.

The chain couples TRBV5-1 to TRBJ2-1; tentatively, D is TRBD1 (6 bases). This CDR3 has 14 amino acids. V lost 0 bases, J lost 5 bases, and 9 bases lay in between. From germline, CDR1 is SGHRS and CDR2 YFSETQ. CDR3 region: CASSLGTVDNEQFF. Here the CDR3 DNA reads TGCGCCAGCAGCTTGGGGACAGTCGACAATGAGCAGTTCTTC.

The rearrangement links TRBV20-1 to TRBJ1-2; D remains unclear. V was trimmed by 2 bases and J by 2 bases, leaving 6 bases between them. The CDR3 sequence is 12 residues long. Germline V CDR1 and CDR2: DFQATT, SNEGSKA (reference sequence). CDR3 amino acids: CSARPGNYGYTF. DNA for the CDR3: TGCAGTGCTAGACCGGGGAACTATGGCTACACCTTC.

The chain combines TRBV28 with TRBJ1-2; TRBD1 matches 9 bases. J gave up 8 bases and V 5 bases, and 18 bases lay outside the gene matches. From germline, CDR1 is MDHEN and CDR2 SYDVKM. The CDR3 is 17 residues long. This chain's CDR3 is CASSPEGQGTGVRGYTF. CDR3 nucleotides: TGTGCCAGCAGTCCCGAAGGACAGGGGACGGGGGTGCGGGGCTACACCTTC.

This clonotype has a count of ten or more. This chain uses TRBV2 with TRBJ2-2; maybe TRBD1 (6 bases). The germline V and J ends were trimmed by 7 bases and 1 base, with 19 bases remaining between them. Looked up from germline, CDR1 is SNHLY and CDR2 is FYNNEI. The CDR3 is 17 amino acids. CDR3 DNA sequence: TGTGCCAGCATCCCATGGTGGGACAACCTGAACACCGGGGAGCTGTTTTTT. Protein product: CASIPWWDNLNTGELFF.

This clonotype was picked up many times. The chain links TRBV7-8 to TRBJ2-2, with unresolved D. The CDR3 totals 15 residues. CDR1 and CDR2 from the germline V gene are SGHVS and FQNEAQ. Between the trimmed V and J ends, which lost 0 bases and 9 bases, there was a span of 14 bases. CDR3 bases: TGTGCCAGCAGCTTAGCCCTCATGGGGTCCTGGGAGCTGTTTTTT. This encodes CASSLALMGSWELFF.

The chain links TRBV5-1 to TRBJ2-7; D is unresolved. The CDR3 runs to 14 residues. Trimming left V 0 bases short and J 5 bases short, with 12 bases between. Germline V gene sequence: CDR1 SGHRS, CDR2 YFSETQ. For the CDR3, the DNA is TGCGCCAGCAGCTTGGCCTGGCGAAGCAACGAGCAGTACTTC. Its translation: CASSLAWRSNEQYF. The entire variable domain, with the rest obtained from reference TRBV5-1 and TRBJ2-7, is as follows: KAGVTQTPRYLIKTRGQQVTLSCSPISGHRSVSWYQQTPGQGLQFLFEYFSETQRNKGNFPGRFSGRQFSNSRSEMNVSTLELGDSALYLCASSLAWRSNEQYFGPGTRLTVT.

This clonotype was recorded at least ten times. CDR3 nucleotides: TGTGCCAGCAATAACAGAACGACAGGGTACTACAATGAGCAGTTCTTC. Amino acids: CASNNRTTGYYNEQFF. The rearrangement joins TRBV28 to TRBJ2-1; 7 bases are a match to TRBD1. The CDR3 has 16 residues. Trimming cost V 7 bases and J 3 bases; bases outside gene matches: 12. Germline assignment: CDR1 MDHEN and CDR2 SYDVKM.

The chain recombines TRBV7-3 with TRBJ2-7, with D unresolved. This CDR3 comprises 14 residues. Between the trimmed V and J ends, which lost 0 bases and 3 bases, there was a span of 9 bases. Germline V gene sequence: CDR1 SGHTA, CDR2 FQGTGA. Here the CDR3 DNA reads TGTGCCAGCAGCTTAACCGGAGAAGGCTACGAGCAGTACTTC. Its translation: CASSLTGEGYEQYF.

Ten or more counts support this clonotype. In DNA form, the CDR3 reads TGTGCCAGCAGTCCGGCGGGGGCAAGCTCCTACAATGAGCAGTTCTTC. Translating gives CASSPAGASSYNEQFF. The chain links TRBV28 to TRBJ2-1; D is perhaps TRBD2 (7 bases). Per the germline V gene, CDR1 is MDHEN and CDR2 is SYDVKM. V was pared by 5 bases and J by 0 bases, with 14 bases between. CDR3 length: 16 amino acids.